The entry that follows covers one T cell receptor beta chain sequence. Its antigen is unknown. This table comes from immunoSEQ multiplex PCR, and its TCRdb copy is limited to in-frame clones, with some not included. The table has tens of thousands of clones, roughly three quarters seen once; the top ten hold about 9.3%. This record belongs to a study of vaccination effects on CD4 cells after COVID-19. Germline lookup yields CDR1 MNHEY and CDR2 SMNVEV (reference sequence). CDR3 length equals 15 residues. V was trimmed by 6 bases and J by 0 bases, leaving 14 bases between them. Sequencing followed a ViraFEST assay step that expanded antigen-specific CD4+ T cells with viral peptide pools. Investigators separated out CD4+ T cells once around eleven days of culture had passed. Of the BNT162b2 and mRNA-1273 vaccines, participants received two doses of one or the other. Vaccinated recipients, who were negative for nucleocapsid antibodies, had no history of SARS-CoV-2 infection.

The sample in question was CD4+ T cells from PBMCs cultured with HCoV-229E spike peptides, obtained after COVID-19 vaccination. This receptor was identified in a human donor who received a COVID-19 vaccine. V and J are TRBV27 and TRBJ1-1; D remains unclear. This CDR3 reads CASRPEGGMNTEAFF. CDR3 in DNA: TGTGCCAGCAGACCCGAAGGTGGTATGAACACTGAAGCTTTCTTT.